This T cell receptor beta chain was identified during a study of cytomegalovirus exposure and HLA in healthy donors. Turning to the study itself: An analysis done earlier identified about 100 million unique TCR beta sequences from about 179 million T cells.

Amplification used 60 Vbeta primers and 13 Jbeta primers. Clones were sequenced by immunoSEQ multiplex PCR, and TCRdb holds only the in-frame ones, with some missing. Here the sample spans 55,000 or so clones, 78% being singletons. These donors counted as nominally healthy when sampled, but unrecorded immune exposures were likely. The germline V and J ends were trimmed by 3 bases and 2 bases, with 15 bases remaining between them. This CDR3 comprises 16 residues. The germline V gene encodes CDR1 SEHNR and CDR2 FQNEAQ (reference sequence). Sequencing was performed on PBMCs. The TCR originated in a female donor in good health and CMV-seronegative. This sequence joins TRBV7-9 and TRBJ2-3; possible D gene TRBD2, 6 bases. This chain's CDR3 is CASSLAGPLITDTQYF. The CDR3 DNA is TGTGCCAGCAGCTTGGCGGGACCCCTGATCACAGATACGCAGTATTTT.